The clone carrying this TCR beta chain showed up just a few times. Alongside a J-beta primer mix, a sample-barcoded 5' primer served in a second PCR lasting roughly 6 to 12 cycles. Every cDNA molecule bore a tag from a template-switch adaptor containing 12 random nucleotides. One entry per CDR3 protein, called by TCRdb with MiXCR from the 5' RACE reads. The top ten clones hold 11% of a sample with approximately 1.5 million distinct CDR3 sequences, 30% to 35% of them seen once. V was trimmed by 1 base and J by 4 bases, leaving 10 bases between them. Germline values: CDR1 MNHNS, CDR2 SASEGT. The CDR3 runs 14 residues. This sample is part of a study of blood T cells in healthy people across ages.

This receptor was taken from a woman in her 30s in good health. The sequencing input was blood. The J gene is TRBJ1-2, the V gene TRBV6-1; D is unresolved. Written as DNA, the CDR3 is TGTGCCAGCAGTGAAGGGCTCAGCCTCTATGGCTACACCTTC. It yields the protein CASSEGLSLYGYTF.